The present T cell receptor (beta chain) was sequenced within a study of CD8+ T cells in alopecia areata listed by TCRdb under 2018. A note on the overall study: The treated patients took part in an open-label pilot trial in which moderate-to-severe alopecia areata was treated with oral tofacitinib at 5 to 10 mg twice daily. Patients received tofacitinib for 6 to 18 months and were then followed off drug for 6 months to check for delayed response and recurrence. High-throughput TCRbeta sequencing was used to examine T cell clonal expansion in alopecia areata in both the C3H/HeJ mouse model and human patients. Human TCRbeta sequencing covered scalp tissue and sorted CD4+ and CD8+ peripheral blood T cells from patchy and totalis/universalis alopecia areata patients and healthy controls. Tofacitinib-treated patients had biopsies at baseline and at 4 and 24 weeks of treatment, with a later scalp biopsy in several patients. Scalp clonality was compared across normal scalp (n=4), patchy alopecia areata scalp (n=8), and alopecia totalis/universalis scalp (n=8). The RNA source kit depended on sample type: the PAXgene miRNA kit for fixed scalp, the miRNeasy kit for PBMCs, and the RNeasy kit for mouse skin. TCRbeta CDR3 regions were amplified by immunoSEQ multiplex PCR with 35 Vbeta forward and 13 Jbeta reverse primers.

Libraries came from the immunoSEQ multiplex PCR assay. To provide template for TCR sequencing, every sample had RNA extracted and reverse transcribed into cDNA. SuperScript III was used to make first-strand cDNA, primed with a 2:1 mix of oligo-dT and random hexamers. A synthetic immune receptor repertoire was used to assess amplification bias, and residual bias was removed computationally. The authors' pipeline ran thus. Raw reads were preprocessed to remove errors, and CDR3 was defined according to IMGT conventions as the region from the conserved cysteine to phenylalanine. Clonality was calculated as 1 minus Shannon entropy normalized by log2 of the number of productive unique TCRs. Whether scalp clones were CD4 or CD8 was inferred by matching scalp TCRbeta sequences against CD4 and CD8 repertoires sorted from blood. The immuneACCESS repertoire file appears here via TCRdb, limited to in-frame rearrangements. These files lack a portion of the clones; in checked studies, under half of the deficit traces to unresolved V genes, and the cause of the others is not known. Clone size and the V and J calls come from that table; the DNA yielded D and trimming. Recorded for this sample are about 130,000 clones; around 60% of them occurred a single time. The ten largest clones represent 4.5% of the sample.

Read against the paper, the sample's time point label means: baseline before oral tofacitinib. Peripheral blood and lesional scalp punch biopsies were obtained from patients with alopecia areata. PBMCs were isolated by density centrifugation and stained for CD3, CD4 and CD8, after which CD4+ and CD8+ T cells were sorted on a FACSAria. This clone was recorded a few times. Its antigen is unknown. No base-level quality is on record; no much larger clone is a single base apart. The paper as a whole reports these results and caveats: Compared with normal scalp, lesional scalp, particularly in alopecia totalis/universalis, had higher clonality and more expanded CD8+ clones, which suggests antigenic drive. Unlike mouse skin, where gammadelta T cells dominate, normal human skin contains resident alphabeta T cells that get sequenced too, which complicates analysis of the scalp TCR repertoire. Shared TCR sequences between patients were less evident than in mice, which may be partly attributable to HLA diversity in the patient population.

The input for sequencing was CD4+ T cells sorted from blood, taken at week 0. The sequence was obtained from a human donor with alopecia areata.

The sequenced DNA is TGTGCCAGCAGCCCCCTACTGGGACAGGGGGGGGGTGAGCAGTTCTTC. Translated, it reads CASSPLLGQGGGEQFF. This chain is built from TRBV9 and TRBJ2-1, with 11 junctional bases fitting TRBD1. V lost 4 bases and J lost 9 bases, and the count of bases not matched to a germline gene is 12. CDR1 and CDR2 were assigned from the germline V gene as SGDLS and YYNGEE. From the cysteine up to the phenylalanine, the CDR3 has a length of 16 residues. The kept DNA is CDR3 alone, 48 bases in frame from the first base.